The 8 T cell receptor beta chains below were found in one sample sequenced in a study of T cell responses to AZD1222 COVID-19 vaccine. Assay: immunoSEQ multiplex PCR; the TCRdb copy retains only in-frame clones and omits some. The table lists under 300,000 clones, roughly 93% of them singletons. The sample consisted of peripheral blood, taken on day 0 of AZD1222 vaccination. The source is an adult in good health.

The CDR3: CSASRLADNEQFF. The CDR3 DNA is TGCAGTGCTAGTAGACTAGCAGACAATGAGCAGTTCTTC. This chain uses TRBV20-1 with TRBJ2-1; 7 bases line up with TRBD2. The CDR3 sequence is 13 residues long. Germline V lookup: CDR1 DFQATT, CDR2 SNEGSKA (reference sequence). V was clipped by 3 bases and J by 5 bases; unmatched bases: 4.

The rearrangement links TRBV4-1 to TRBJ1-5; possibly TRBD1 for D (5 bases). CDR1 is MGHRA, CDR2 YSYEKL, per germline. V was clipped by 1 base and J by 2 bases, with 12 bases between them. The CDR3 consists of 16 residues. The CDR3 loop reads CASSQVGVPGNQPQHF. DNA for the CDR3: TGCGCCAGCAGCCAAGTGGGGGTTCCGGGCAATCAGCCCCAGCATTTT.

The gene calls are TRBV5-4 and TRBJ1-1; D not certain. Trimming took 0 bases from V and 2 from J, leaving 11 bases between them. Germline values: CDR1 SGHNT, CDR2 YYREEE (reference sequence). The CDR3 is 15 residues long. The DNA of the CDR3 is TGTGCCAGCAGCTTGGCAACGGGAACTAACACTGAAGCTTTCTTT. Translating it yields CASSLATGTNTEAFF.

V and J are TRBV7-2 and TRBJ2-5; 9 bases line up with TRBD2. CDR3 size: 15 residues. V shed 4 bases, J shed 0 bases, and the junction held 3 bases outside the gene matches. Germline V CDR1 and CDR2: SGHTA, FQGNSA. CDR3 sequence reads: CASSSSGRYQETQYF. DNA for the CDR3: TGTGCCAGCAGCTCGAGCGGGAGGTACCAAGAGACCCAGTACTTC.

This chain joins TRBV5-1 and TRBJ2-3; D is perhaps TRBD2 (5 bases). Germline assignment: CDR1 SGHRS and CDR2 YFSETQ. Trimming shortened V by 3 bases and J by 5 bases, and 13 bases separated the two germline ends. This CDR3 spans 14 amino acids. In DNA form, the CDR3 reads TGCGCCAGCAGCTGGGGAGTTACGGGAGATACGCAGTATTTT. Its translation is CASSWGVTGDTQYF.

The chain has TRBV27 and TRBJ2-7; D is uncertain. This CDR3 has 15 amino acids. Germline CDR1 MNHEY, CDR2 SMNVEV (reference sequence). V lost 6 bases and J 4 bases, leaving 19 bases between the germline ends. DNA for the CDR3: TGTGCCAGCAGACCCCATATGAGGACCCTATACGAGCAGTACTTC. Translated, it gives CASRPHMRTLYEQYF.

The rearrangement uses TRBV27 and TRBJ1-1; D unclear. Germline CDR1 MNHEY, CDR2 SMNVEV (reference sequence). V was cut by 5 bases and J by 2 bases, with 27 bases left in between. The CDR3 sequence is 19 residues long. The CDR3 DNA sequence: TGTGCCAGCAGTGCAATACGGGCCAGACTCGTGAGGTACAACACTGAAGCTTTCTTT. It encodes CASSAIRARLVRYNTEAFF.

Comment on this clone: The same CDR3 arises from other DNA sequences in this sample as well. In DNA form, the CDR3 reads TGTGCCAGCAGCGAACAGGAGAACACTGAAGCTTTCTTT. This sequence encodes CASSEQENTEAFF. This chain joins TRBV2 and TRBJ1-1; weak D call: TRBD1 (5 bases). The germline V gene encodes CDR1 SNHLY and CDR2 FYNNEI. The CDR3 contains 13 residues. V lost 6 bases to trimming and J lost 1 base, with 9 bases between them.